This T cell receptor beta chain came from a study of T cells in narcolepsy. Study-wide results and caveats: Reportedly, autoreactive clonotypes were serially detected in patients' blood but not controls'.

This clone was recorded only once. Antigen specificity is unknown. Germline and junction disagree at one end, which may indicate a read error. From germline, CDR1 is KGHSH and CDR2 LQKENI. The CDR3 sequence is 16 residues long. Method: immunoSEQ multiplex PCR; TCRdb's copy keeps in-frame clones and lacks some. The sample has about 32,000 clones, approximately 90% seen once; the top ten hold approximately 0.8%. The TCR comes from a human donor with narcolepsy. V is TRBV18 and J is TRBJ2-7, with TRBD2 identical over 12 bases. Sequencing was carried out using CD45RA- memory CD4+ T cells from PBMCs. The CDR3 sequence is CASSTPSGRAPYEQYF. The CDR3 DNA is TGTGCCAGCTCAACACCTAGCGGGAGGGCCCCGTACGAGCAGTACTTC.